The next 10 T cell receptor beta chains were all read from a single sample in a study of blood T cell repertoires in COVID-19. Only in-frame clones appear in the TCRdb table, and some are missing; sequencing was by immunoSEQ multiplex PCR. This table holds around 170,000 clones, approximately 84% found once. Sequencing was carried out using PBMCs or T cells enriched from blood (not recorded which). These receptors were obtained from a woman aged 45-65 years who had recovered from COVID-19.

This sequence joins TRBV30 and TRBJ2-5, with a possible D match to TRBD2 (6 bases). Germline CDR1 is GTSNPN and CDR2 is SVGIG (reference sequence). The germline V and J ends were trimmed by 7 bases and 5 bases, with 11 bases remaining between them. The length of the CDR3 is 11 residues. The CDR3 reads CAFGGGETQYF. The CDR3 DNA reads TGTGCCTTTGGTGGGGGGGAGACCCAGTACTTC.

The chain couples TRBV12-5 to TRBJ2-5; no firm D call. This CDR3 comprises 11 residues. In germline, CDR1 is LGHNT, CDR2 FRNRAP. V shed 2 bases and J shed 9 bases, with 7 bases lying between them. The CDR3 nucleotides are TGTGCTAGTGGTTTGAGCCGTGCCCAGTACTTC. This translates into CASGLSRAQYF.

The chain recombines TRBV6-5 with TRBJ1-1; a possible D gene is TRBD1 (6 bases). CDR1 and CDR2 (germline): MNHEY, SVGAGI. CDR3 length: 15 amino acids. V dropped 6 bases and J dropped 2 bases, with 16 bases sitting between them. The CDR3 loop reads CASSPLGASNTEAFF. The CDR3 nucleotides are TGTGCCAGCAGCCCATTGGGGGCGAGCAACACTGAAGCTTTCTTT.

This chain uses TRBV11-2 with TRBJ1-2; 8 nucleotides match TRBD1. The J segment lost 5 bases and the V segment lost 6 bases, leaving 11 bases of the junction unmatched. The CDR3 runs 15 residues. Germline CDR1 reads SGHAT; CDR2 reads FQNNGV. The CDR3 protein is CASSRGAGGEYGYTF. For the CDR3, the DNA is TGTGCCAGCAGTCGAGGGGCAGGGGGCGAATATGGCTACACCTTC.

The genes are TRBV2 and TRBJ1-4, with D hard to call. The CDR3 extends over 13 amino acids. V was shortened by 3 bases and J by 4 bases, with 6 bases between the two germline ends. From germline, CDR1 is SNHLY and CDR2 FYNNEI. In nucleotides, the CDR3 is TGTGCCAGCAGTGATACGAGTAATGAAAAACTGTTTTTT. As protein: CASSDTSNEKLFF.

Points on this clone: Within the sample, other DNA sequences also encode this same CDR3. The chain recombines TRBV19 with TRBJ2-7; 9 bases fit TRBD1. V was pared by 3 bases and J by 4 bases, with 7 bases of the junction left unmatched. The CDR3 contains 15 residues. The germline V gene encodes CDR1 LNHDA and CDR2 SQIVND (reference sequence). DNA for the CDR3: TGTGCCAGTAGTATTGGAGGACAGGGGTATTACGAGCAGTACTTC. It encodes CASSIGGQGYYEQYF.

J is TRBJ1-3 and V is TRBV10-3, with D possibly being TRBD1 (6 bases). V was trimmed by 0 bases and J by 2 bases, leaving 20 bases between them. The germline V gene has CDR1 ENHRY and CDR2 SYGVKD. The CDR3 covers 19 residues. The CDR3 DNA reads TGTGCCATCAGTGAGTCGTCTTTTCGGGGGGCCGGGGCTGGAAACACCATATATTTT. Its protein product is CAISESSFRGAGAGNTIYF.

The chain combines TRBV19 with TRBJ2-4; weak D call: TRBD2 (5 bases). Germline-derived CDR1 and CDR2 are LNHDA and SQIVND (reference sequence). The CDR3 is 16 residues long. V was cut by 5 bases and J by 1 base, with 15 bases left in between. The CDR3 sequence: CASSASGSWAKNIQYF. CDR3 DNA sequence: TGTGCCAGTAGTGCGTCGGGGTCCTGGGCCAAAAACATTCAGTACTTC.

The chain couples TRBV19 to TRBJ2-1; a possible D gene is TRBD2 (7 bases). The germline V and J ends were trimmed by 7 bases and 9 bases, with 22 bases remaining between them. Germline CDR1 is LNHDA and CDR2 is SQIVND (reference sequence). CDR3 size: 15 residues. CDR3 amino acids: CASTRGAAPTIEQFF. In nucleotides, the CDR3 is TGTGCCAGTACACGGGGGGCTGCTCCTACAATTGAGCAGTTCTTC.

CDR3 protein: CASRLAGGSEQYF. Written as DNA, the CDR3 is TGTGCCAGCAGGCTAGCGGGAGGCTCCGAGCAGTACTTC. V and J are TRBV12-3 or TRBV12-4 and TRBJ2-7; 11 bases are a match to TRBD2. The CDR3 extends over 13 amino acids. After removal of 6 bases from V and 6 bases from J, the junction contained 4 bases not matched to a gene.